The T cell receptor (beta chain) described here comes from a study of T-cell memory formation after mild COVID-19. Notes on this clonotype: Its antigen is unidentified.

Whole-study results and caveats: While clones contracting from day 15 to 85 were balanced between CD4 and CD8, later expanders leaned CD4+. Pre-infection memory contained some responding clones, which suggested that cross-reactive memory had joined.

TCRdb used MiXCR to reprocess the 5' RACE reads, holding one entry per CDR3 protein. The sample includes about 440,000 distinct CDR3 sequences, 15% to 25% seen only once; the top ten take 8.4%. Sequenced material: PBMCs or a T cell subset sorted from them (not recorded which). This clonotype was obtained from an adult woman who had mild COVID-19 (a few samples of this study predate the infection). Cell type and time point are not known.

CDR3 loop: CASSPPTSGRPTYEQYF. CDR3 bases: TGTGCCAGCTCACCACCGACTAGCGGGAGACCTACCTACGAGCAGTACTTC. The V call is TRBV18, the J call TRBJ2-7, with 12 bases fitting TRBD2. V gave up 0 bases and J gave up 2 bases; unmatched junction bases: 5. The CDR3 has 17 residues. Germline CDR1 KGHSH, CDR2 LQKENI.